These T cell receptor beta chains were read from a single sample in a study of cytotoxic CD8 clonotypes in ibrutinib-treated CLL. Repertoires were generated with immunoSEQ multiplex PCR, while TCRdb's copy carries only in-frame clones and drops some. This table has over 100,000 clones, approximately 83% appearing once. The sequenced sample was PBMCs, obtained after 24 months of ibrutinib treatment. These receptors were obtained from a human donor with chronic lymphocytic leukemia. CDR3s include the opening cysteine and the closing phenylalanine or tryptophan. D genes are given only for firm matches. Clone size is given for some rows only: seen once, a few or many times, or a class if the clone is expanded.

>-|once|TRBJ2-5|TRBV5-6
TGTGCCAGCAGCTTGGACGCGGCCAGCGCGCTCACCGGGAAGACCCAGTACTTC
CASSLDAASALTGKTQYF
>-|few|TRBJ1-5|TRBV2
TGTGCCAGCAGTGAAGAGGGCAGGGGCGGTCAGCCCCAGCATTTT
CASSEEGRGGQPQHF
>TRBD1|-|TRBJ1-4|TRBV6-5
TGTGCCAGCAGTTACCTCGGCAGGGGGAAAAAACTGTTTTTT
CASSYLGRGKKLFF
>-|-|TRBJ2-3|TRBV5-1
TGCGCCAGCAGCTTAGCCGGCACAGATACGCAGTATTTT
CASSLAGTDTQYF
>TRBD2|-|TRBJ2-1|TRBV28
TGTGCCAGCAGTTTCTTGGGACTAGCCAATGAGCAGTTCTTC
CASSFLGLANEQFF
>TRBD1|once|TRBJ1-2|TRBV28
TGTGCCAGCAGTCTTACAGGGGGGTCCTATGGCTACACCTTC
CASSLTGGSYGYTF
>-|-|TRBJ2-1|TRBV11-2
TGTGCCAGCAGCTTAGATCGAACGCTTGATGAGCAGTTCTTC
CASSLDRTLDEQFF
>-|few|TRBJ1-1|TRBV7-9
TGTGCCAGCGGTAGCACTGAAGCTTTCTTT
CASGSTEAFF
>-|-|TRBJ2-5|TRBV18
TGTGCCAGCTCATCCCAAGAGACCCAGTACTTC
CASSSQETQYF
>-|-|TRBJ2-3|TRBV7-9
TGTGCCAGCAGCTTGTACAGGGACCGCACAGATACGCAGTATTTT
CASSLYRDRTDTQYF
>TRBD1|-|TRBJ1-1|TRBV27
TGTGCCAGCATGAACAGGGGATTCACTGAAGCTTTCTTT
CASMNRGFTEAFF
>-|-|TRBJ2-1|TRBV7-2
TGTGCCAGCAGCCCCGTTCTTTTCTATGAGCAGTTCTTC
CASSPVLFYEQFF
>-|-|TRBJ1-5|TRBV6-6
TGTGCCAGCAGTTACTTCGTCTCGACCCAGCATTTT
CASSYFVSTQHF
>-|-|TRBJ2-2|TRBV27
TGTGCCAGCAGGGAGGGGGCACTTATGTACACCGGGGAGCTGTTTTTT
CASREGALMYTGELFF
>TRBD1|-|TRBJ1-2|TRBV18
TGTGCCAGCTCACCGCCGACAGGGTCGGGAGACTATGGCTACACCTTC
CASSPPTGSGDYGYTF
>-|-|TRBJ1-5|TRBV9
TGTGCCAGCAGCTCACAGTCGGGACAGCCCCAGCATTTT
CASSSQSGQPQHF
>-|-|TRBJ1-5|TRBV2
TGTGCCAGCAGTCGTCAAACAGGGTCAAGCAATCAGCCCCAGCATTTT
CASSRQTGSSNQPQHF
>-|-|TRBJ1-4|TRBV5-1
TGCGCCAGCAGCTTGGCCACGGATCGGGGGGAAAAACTGTTTTTT
CASSLATDRGEKLFF
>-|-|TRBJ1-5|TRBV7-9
TGTGCCAGCAGCGGCCCCAGGGGTCAGCCCCAGCATTTT
CASSGPRGQPQHF
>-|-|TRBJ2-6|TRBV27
TGTGCCACCTCGTCTGGGGCCAACGTCCTGACTTTC
CATSSGANVLTF
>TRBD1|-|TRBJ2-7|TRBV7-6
TGTGCCAGCAGCCTGGAAGAGACAGGGAGCGAGCAGTACTTC
CASSLEETGSEQYF
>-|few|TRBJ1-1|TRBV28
TGTGCCAGCAGTTTAGGGGGGAGGTTGAACACTGAAGCTTTCTTT
CASSLGGRLNTEAFF
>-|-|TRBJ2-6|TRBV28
TGTGCCATAAAGAACTCTGGGGCCAACGTCCTGACTTTC
CAIKNSGANVLTF
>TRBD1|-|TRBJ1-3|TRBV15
TGTGCCACCAGCGTCCAAGGGGGACAGGGGGGCTCTGGAAACACCATATATTTT
CATSVQGGQGGSGNTIYF
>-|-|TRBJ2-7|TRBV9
TGTGCCAGCAGCGTAGCGGGGACTTCCTACGAGCAGTACTTC
CASSVAGTSYEQYF
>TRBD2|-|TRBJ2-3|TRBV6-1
TGTGCCAGCAGTGAAGTAATAGCGGGGGGGCAGTATTTT
CASSEVIAGGQYF
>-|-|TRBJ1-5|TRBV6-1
TGTGCCAGCAGTGACGGGACCTACAATCAGCCCCAGCATTTT
CASSDGTYNQPQHF
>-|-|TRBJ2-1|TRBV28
TGTGCCAGCAGTGCCCGTAGTGAGCAGTTCTTC
CASSARSEQFF
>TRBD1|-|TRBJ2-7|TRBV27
TGTGCCAGCCACCCCCGGGACAGGGAATACGAGCAGTACTTC
CASHPRDREYEQYF
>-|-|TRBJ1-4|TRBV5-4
TGTGCCTTCCAAGGACAGACAACTAATGAAAAACTGTTTTTT
CAFQGQTTNEKLFF
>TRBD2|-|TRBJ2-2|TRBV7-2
TGTGCCAGCAGCTTATTAGCCGGGACTAGCGGGAGAGTCACCGGGGAGCTGTTTTTT
CASSLLAGTSGRVTGELFF
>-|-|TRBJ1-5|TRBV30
TGTGCCTGGAGTGCGAGTGGGCGAAGCAATCAGCCCCAGCATTTT
CAWSASGRSNQPQHF
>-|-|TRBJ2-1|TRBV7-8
TGTGCCAGCAGCTTAGCAGGGGTCAATGAGCAGTTCTTC
CASSLAGVNEQFF
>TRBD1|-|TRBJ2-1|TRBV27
TGTGCCAGCAGGGGACAGGGGGTGATTCACTACAATGAGCAGTTCTTC
CASRGQGVIHYNEQFF
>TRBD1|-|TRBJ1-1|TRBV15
TGTGCCACCGCCCGGACAGGGAGGGCTTTCTTT
CATARTGRAFF
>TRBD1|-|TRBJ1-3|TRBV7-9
TGTGCCAGCAGCCCTGGGACAGGAGGTGGAAACACCATATATTTT
CASSPGTGGGNTIYF
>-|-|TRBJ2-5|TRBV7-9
TGTGCCAGCAGCTCCAGGACAGCCCAAGAGACCCAGTACTTC
CASSSRTAQETQYF
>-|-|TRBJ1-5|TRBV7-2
TGTGCCAGCAGCTTAAGAGGGCCCGGGGAGTGGGGCAATCAGCCCCAGCATTTT
CASSLRGPGEWGNQPQHF
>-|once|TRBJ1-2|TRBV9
TGTGCCAGCAGCGTAGTTCAGGACTATGGCTACACCTTC
CASSVVQDYGYTF
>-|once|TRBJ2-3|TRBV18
TGTGCCAGCTCACCCCGGGTGGGGGGCACAGATACGCAGTATTTT
CASSPRVGGTDTQYF
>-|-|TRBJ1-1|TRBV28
TGTGCCAGCCTACCTAATCTACCTAAAAGGGCTTTCTTT
CASLPNLPKRAFF
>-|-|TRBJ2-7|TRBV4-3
TGCGCCAGCAGCCCCGGGATGGCGAGCTACGAGCAGTACTTC
CASSPGMASYEQYF
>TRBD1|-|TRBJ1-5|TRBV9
TGTGCCAGCAGGCAACAGGGGTGCAATCAGCCCCAGCATTTT
CASRQQGCNQPQHF
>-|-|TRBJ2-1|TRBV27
TGTGCCAGCAGTTCCAACATGCAGAATTCCTACAATGAGCAGTTCTTC
CASSSNMQNSYNEQFF
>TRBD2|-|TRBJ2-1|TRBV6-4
TGTGCCAGCACTGGGACTAGCGGGATCATAGATGAGCAGTTCTTC
CASTGTSGIIDEQFF
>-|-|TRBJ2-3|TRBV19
TGTGCCAGTACCCTTAGCGGATCCAGCACAGATACGCAGTATTTT
CASTLSGSSTDTQYF